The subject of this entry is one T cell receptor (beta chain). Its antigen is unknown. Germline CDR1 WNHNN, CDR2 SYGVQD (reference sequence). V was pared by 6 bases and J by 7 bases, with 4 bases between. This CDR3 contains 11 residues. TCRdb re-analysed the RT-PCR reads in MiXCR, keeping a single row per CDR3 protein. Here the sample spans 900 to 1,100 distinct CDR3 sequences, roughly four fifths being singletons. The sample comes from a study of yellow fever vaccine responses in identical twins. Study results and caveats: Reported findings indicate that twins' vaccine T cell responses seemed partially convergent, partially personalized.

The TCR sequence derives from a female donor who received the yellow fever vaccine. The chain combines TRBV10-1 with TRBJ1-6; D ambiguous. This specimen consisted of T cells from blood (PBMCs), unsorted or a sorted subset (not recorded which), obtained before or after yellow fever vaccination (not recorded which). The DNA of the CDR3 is TGCGCCAGCAGCAGAAATTCACCCCTCCACTTT. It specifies CASSRNSPLHF.